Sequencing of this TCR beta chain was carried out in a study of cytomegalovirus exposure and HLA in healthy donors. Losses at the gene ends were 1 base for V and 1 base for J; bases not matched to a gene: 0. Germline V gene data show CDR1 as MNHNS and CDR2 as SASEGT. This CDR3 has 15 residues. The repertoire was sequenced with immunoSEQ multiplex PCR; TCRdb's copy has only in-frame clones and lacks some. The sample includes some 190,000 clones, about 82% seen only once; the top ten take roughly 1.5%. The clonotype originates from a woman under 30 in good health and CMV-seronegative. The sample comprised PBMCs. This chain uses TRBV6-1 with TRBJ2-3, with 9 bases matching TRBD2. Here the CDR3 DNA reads TGTGCCAGCAGTGAAGAGCGGGGGGGCACAGATACGCAGTATTTT. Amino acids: CASSEERGGTDTQYF.